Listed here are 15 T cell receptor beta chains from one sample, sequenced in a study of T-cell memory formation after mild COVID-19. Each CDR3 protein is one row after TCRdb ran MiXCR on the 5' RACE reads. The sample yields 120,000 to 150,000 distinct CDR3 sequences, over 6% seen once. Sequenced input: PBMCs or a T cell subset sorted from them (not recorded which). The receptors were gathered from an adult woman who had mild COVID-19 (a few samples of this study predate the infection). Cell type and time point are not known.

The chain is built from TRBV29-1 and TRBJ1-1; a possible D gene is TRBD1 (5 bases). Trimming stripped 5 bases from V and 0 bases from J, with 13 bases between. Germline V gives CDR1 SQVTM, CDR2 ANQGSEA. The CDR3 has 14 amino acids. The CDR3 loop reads CSVSPRGVNTEAFF. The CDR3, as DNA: TGCAGCGTTTCGCCACGGGGGGTGAACACTGAAGCTTTCTTT.

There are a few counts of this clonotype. This chain's CDR3 is CSARGSPTGEKLFF. The CDR3 region has the DNA TGCAGTGCTAGAGGTTCCCCGACTGGGGAAAAACTGTTTTTT. This chain connects TRBV20-1 to TRBJ1-4; D unclear. Trimming removed 1 base at V and 8 bases at J, with 14 bases between. CDR3 length: 14 residues. Germline values: CDR1 DFQATT, CDR2 SNEGSKA (reference sequence).

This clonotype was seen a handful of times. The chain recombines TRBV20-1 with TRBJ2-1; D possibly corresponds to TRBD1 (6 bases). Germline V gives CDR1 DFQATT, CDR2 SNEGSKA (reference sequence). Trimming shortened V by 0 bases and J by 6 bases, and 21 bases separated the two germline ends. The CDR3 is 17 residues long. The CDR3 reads CSARDLVWQGLANEQFF. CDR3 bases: TGCAGTGCTAGAGATCTAGTCTGGCAGGGGTTAGCCAATGAGCAGTTCTTC.

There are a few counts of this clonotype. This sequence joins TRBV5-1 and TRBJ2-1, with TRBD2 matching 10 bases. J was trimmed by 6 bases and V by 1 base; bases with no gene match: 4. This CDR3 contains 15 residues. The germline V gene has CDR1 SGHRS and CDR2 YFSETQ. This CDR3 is CASSLLAGAINEQFF. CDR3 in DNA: TGCGCCAGCAGCTTGCTAGCGGGGGCCATCAATGAGCAGTTCTTC.

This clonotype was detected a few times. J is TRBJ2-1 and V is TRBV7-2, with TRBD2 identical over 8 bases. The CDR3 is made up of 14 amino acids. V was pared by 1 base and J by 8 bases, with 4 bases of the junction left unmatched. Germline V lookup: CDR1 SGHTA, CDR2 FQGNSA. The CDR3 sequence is CASSLGLAMDEQFF. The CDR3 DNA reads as TGTGCCAGCAGCTTAGGACTAGCGATGGATGAGCAGTTCTTC.

The CDR3 protein is CASSPEAARPLGEQYF. The DNA of the CDR3 is TGCGCCAGCAGTCCTGAGGCAGCCCGTCCCCTAGGGGAGCAGTACTTC. The genes are TRBV5-1 and TRBJ2-7; D is uncertain. CDR1 and CDR2 (germline): SGHRS, YFSETQ. Trimming removed 5 bases at V and 7 bases at J, with 25 bases between. The CDR3 sequence is 16 residues long.

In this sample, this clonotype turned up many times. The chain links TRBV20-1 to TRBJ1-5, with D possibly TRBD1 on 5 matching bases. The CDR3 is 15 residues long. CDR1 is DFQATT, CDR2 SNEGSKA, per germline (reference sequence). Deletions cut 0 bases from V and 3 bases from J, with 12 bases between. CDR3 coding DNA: TGCAGTGCTAGAGATCTTGGGGGTTCCAATCAGCCCCAGCATTTT. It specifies CSARDLGGSNQPQHF.

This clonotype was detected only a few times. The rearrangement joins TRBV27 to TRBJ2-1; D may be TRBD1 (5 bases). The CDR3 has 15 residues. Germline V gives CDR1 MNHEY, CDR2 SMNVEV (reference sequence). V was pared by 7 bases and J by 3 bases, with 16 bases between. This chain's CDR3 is CASTDVGEGYNEQFF. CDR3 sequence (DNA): TGTGCCAGCACCGATGTAGGGGAAGGCTACAATGAGCAGTTCTTC.

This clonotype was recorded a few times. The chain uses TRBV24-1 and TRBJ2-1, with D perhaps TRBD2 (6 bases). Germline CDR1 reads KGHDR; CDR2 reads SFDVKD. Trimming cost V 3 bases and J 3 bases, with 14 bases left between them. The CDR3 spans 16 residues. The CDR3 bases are TGTGCCACCAGTGATCTGGAGGGGAAGGGCTACAATGAGCAGTTCTTC. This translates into CATSDLEGKGYNEQFF.

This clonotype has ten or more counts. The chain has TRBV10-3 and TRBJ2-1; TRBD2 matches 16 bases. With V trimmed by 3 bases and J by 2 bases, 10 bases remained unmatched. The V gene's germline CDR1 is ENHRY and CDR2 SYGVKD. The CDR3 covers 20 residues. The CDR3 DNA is TGTGCCATCAGTGAAGGGCTACCGGGACTAGCGGGGGGGCCCTACAATGAGCAGTTCTTC. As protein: CAISEGLPGLAGGPYNEQFF.

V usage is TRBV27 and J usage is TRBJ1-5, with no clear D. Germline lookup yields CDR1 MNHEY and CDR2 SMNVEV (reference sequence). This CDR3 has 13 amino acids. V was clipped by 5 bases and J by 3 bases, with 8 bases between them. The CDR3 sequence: CASSVETNQPQHF. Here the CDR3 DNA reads TGTGCCAGCAGTGTCGAGACCAATCAGCCCCAGCATTTT.

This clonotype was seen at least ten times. Here the CDR3 reads CASSFERGPRYGYTF. In DNA form, the CDR3 reads TGTGCCAGCAGTTTTGAGCGAGGGCCTAGGTATGGCTACACCTTC. The J gene is TRBJ1-2, the V gene TRBV12-3 or TRBV12-4; D is undetermined. Between the trimmed V and J ends, which lost 3 bases and 5 bases, there was a span of 16 bases. The length of the CDR3 is 15 residues.

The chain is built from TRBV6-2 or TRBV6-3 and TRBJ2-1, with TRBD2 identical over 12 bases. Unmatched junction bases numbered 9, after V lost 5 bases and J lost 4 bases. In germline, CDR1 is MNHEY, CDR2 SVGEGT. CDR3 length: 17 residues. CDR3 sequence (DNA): TGTGCCAGCAGTAAACCCACGGGACTAGCGGGTTACAATGAGCAGTTCTTC. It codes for CASSKPTGLAGYNEQFF.

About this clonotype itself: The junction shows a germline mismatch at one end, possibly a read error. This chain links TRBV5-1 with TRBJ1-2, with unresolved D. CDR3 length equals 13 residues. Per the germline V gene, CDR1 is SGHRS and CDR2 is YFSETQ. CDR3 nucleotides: TGCGACAGCACCTCCACGGGAGACTATGGCTACACCTTC. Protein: CDSTSTGDYGYTF.

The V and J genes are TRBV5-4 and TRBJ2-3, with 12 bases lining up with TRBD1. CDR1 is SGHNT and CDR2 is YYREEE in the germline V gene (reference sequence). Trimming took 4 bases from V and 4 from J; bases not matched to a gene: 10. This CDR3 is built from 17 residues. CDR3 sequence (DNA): TGTGCCAGCAGCGCAGCACTCCGGGACAGGGGGCCAGATACGCAGTATTTT. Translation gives CASSAALRDRGPDTQYF.